The source of this T cell receptor beta chain is a study of CD8+CD57+ T cells in acquired aplastic anemia. On the study more broadly: The study obtained an average of roughly 3 ug of DNA from sorted CD4+ and CD8+ cells.

TCR beta VDJ combinations and CDR3 sequences were profiled from genomic DNA. TCRdb re-called the reads through MiXCR, storing one row per CDR3 protein. The profile shows roughly 200,000 distinct CDR3 sequences, about three fifths of them singletons. The CDR3 has 14 residues. The germline gives CDR1 MGHRA, CDR2 YSYEKL. V lost 3 bases and J lost 5, with 10 bases in between. Study conclusions and caveats: The same twenty-nine CD8+ CDR3 sequences occurred in patients and in controls.

This clonotype has ten or more counts. Antigen unknown. CD8+CD57+ cell expansion had been shown by flow cytometry in patients chosen for sequencing. Patients uniformly had severe acquired aplastic anemia. Blood came from patients not yet given any therapy. The chain combines TRBV4-1 with TRBJ2-2, with D tentatively TRBD2 (6 bases). Sequenced sample: sorted CD4+, CD8+, or CD8+CD57+ T cells (not recorded which) from PBMCs. The source is a human donor with aplastic anemia. The CDR3 loop is CASSHYLATGELFF. DNA of the CDR3: TGCGCCAGCAGCCACTATCTAGCGACCGGGGAGCTGTTTTTT.